This T cell receptor beta chain is from a study of human T cells and chemical hapten exposure. Noted time point: pre-sensitization, week 0. Treatment of the sample: therapeutic diphenylcyclopropenone sensitization with weekly scalp DPC. Alopecia patients, 18 to 70 years old and DPC-suitable, served as donors. Each CDR3 protein is one row after TCRdb ran MiXCR on the RACE reads. The sample lists 270,000 or so distinct CDR3 sequences, approximately 7.5% occurring once. The CDR3 consists of 15 residues. Germline CDR1 and CDR2: DFQATT and SNEGSKA (reference sequence). With 6 bases clipped from V and 6 bases from J, the junction kept 7 bases outside the gene matches. This clonotype was observed a handful of times.

The starting material was whole blood, obtained in connection with sensitization to the hapten diphenylcyclopropenone (DPC). This sequence was found in a man in his late teens or twenties with alopecia areata. Some clones in this sample may be carry-over from other donors' samples. The gene calls are TRBV20-1 and TRBJ1-6; 11 nucleotides line up with TRBD1. The CDR3 region has the DNA TGCAGTGCCATCCCCGGACAGGGGGCTAATTCACCCCTCCACTTT. The encoded protein is CSAIPGQGANSPLHF.